This is a list of T cell receptor beta chains from one sample in a study of blood T cell repertoires in COVID-19. The protocol was immunoSEQ multiplex PCR, while the TCRdb copy is restricted to in-frame clones and leaves out a portion. The repertoire holds about 150,000 clones, with around 84% as singletons. Input material: peripheral blood. All receptors derive from a woman in her fifties or sixties with acute or convalescent COVID-19. The CDR3 runs from the conserved cysteine through the conserved F or W. A D gene is named only where the DNA matches it firmly. The size entry is marked missing in some rows and otherwise reads once, few, many or a size class.

d_call	v_call	j_call	clone_size	cdr3_nt	cdr3_aa
TRBD1	TRBV3-1/TRBV3-2	TRBJ1-1	.	TGTGCCAGCAGCCAGACGACAGGGGGCGGTTCGACTTTCTTT	CASSQTTGGGSTFF
TRBD2	TRBV2	TRBJ2-1	once	TGTGCCAGCCTCCCTAGGAGCGGGGGCAACAATGAGCAGTTCTTC	CASLPRSGGNNEQFF
TRBD1	TRBV5-8	TRBJ1-4	once	TGTGCCACCTCGAGGGGACAGGAGGGTGAAAAACTGTTTTTT	CATSRGQEGEKLFF
.	TRBV3-1/TRBV3-2	TRBJ1-5	once	TGTGCCAGCAGCCCAGATCAGCCCCAGCATTTT	CASSPDQPQHF
TRBD1	TRBV7-9	TRBJ1-1	.	TGTGCCAGCAGCTTATTTCCAGGGGGCAACACTGAAGCTTTCTTT	CASSLFPGGNTEAFF
TRBD1	TRBV10-3	TRBJ2-7	.	TGTGCCATCAACAACAGGACAGGTCGGTCCGAGCAGTACTTC	CAINNRTGRSEQYF
TRBD1	TRBV4-2	TRBJ1-6	.	TGTGCCAGCAGCCAGGGGACAGGGGGCAATTCACCCCTCCACTTT	CASSQGTGGNSPLHF
TRBD1	TRBV11-2	TRBJ1-2	.	TGTGCCAGCAGCCTGGACCGGGACAGAAACCTCTATGGCTACACCTTC	CASSLDRDRNLYGYTF
TRBD1	TRBV19	TRBJ1-5	.	TGTGCCAGTGGGGGACAGGGGGGCAATCAGCCCCAGCATTTT	CASGGQGGNQPQHF
.	TRBV30	TRBJ2-5	once	TGTGCCTGGAGTGTACCCGGGGGACGGGAGACCCAGTACTTC	CAWSVPGGRETQYF
.	TRBV7-2	TRBJ1-2	.	TGTGCCAGCAGCTCCGTCGGAGGACTTGAGGGCTACACCTTC	CASSSVGGLEGYTF
.	TRBV6-5	TRBJ1-1	once	TGTGCCAGCAGTTACTCGGGCAGTTACAACACTGAAGCTTTCTTT	CASSYSGSYNTEAFF
TRBD1	TRBV6-5	TRBJ1-1	once	TGTGCCAGCAGTTACAACAGGGGTTATTTATACACTGAAGCTTTCTTT	CASSYNRGYLYTEAFF
.	TRBV29-1	TRBJ2-4	few	TGCAGCGTTGGCACGGGGGGCGGCAAAAACATTCAGTACTTC	CSVGTGGGKNIQYF
TRBD1	TRBV10-1	TRBJ1-5	.	TGCGCCAGCAGTCACGGGACAGCGGGCAATCAGCCCCAGCATTTT	CASSHGTAGNQPQHF
.	TRBV27	TRBJ2-1	few	TGTGCCAGCAGTTTACTAGAGCATTATGAGCAGTTCTTC	CASSLLEHYEQFF
.	TRBV29-1	TRBJ1-4	.	TGCAGCGTGGGGGACGCGGGAAATGAAAAACTGTTTTTT	CSVGDAGNEKLFF
.	TRBV14	TRBJ2-6	.	TGTGCCTGTCGCGGGCCGGGCTCTGGGGCCAACGTCCTGACTTTC	CACRGPGSGANVLTF
.	TRBV11-3	TRBJ1-1	.	TGTGCCAGCAGCTTAGACCAGGGTTCCGGCACTGAAGCTTTCTTT	CASSLDQGSGTEAFF
TRBD1	TRBV27	TRBJ1-1	.	TGTGCCAGCAGGCATACGGGACAGGCTATGAACACTGAAGCTTTCTTT	CASRHTGQAMNTEAFF
.	TRBV27	TRBJ1-6	.	TGTGCCAGCAGTTTCCGGGATTATAATTCACCCCTCCACTTT	CASSFRDYNSPLHF
.	TRBV9	TRBJ2-1	few	TGTGCCAGCAGCGTAGATGGAGGGAAAGGTTACAATGAGCAGTTCTTC	CASSVDGGKGYNEQFF
.	TRBV11-2	TRBJ1-1	.	TGTGCCAGCAGCGCGATCGATGGGAACACTGAAGCTTTCTTT	CASSAIDGNTEAFF
TRBD2	TRBV11-2	TRBJ2-1	.	TGTGCCAGCAGCTTAGGACTAGCGGGGGGGGCCAGGGATGAGCAGTTCTTC	CASSLGLAGGARDEQFF
TRBD1	TRBV30	TRBJ1-6	.	TGTGCCTGGGACAGGGAGAATTCACCCCTCCACTTT	CAWDRENSPLHF
TRBD2	TRBV4-2	TRBJ2-1	.	TGTGCCAGCAGCCAATCTTTTAGCGGGGGCTCCTACAATGAGCAGTTCTTC	CASSQSFSGGSYNEQFF
.	TRBV30	TRBJ1-1	few	TGTGCCTGGAGTCTCGGGGGTTCGGGGAACACTGAAGCTTTCTTT	CAWSLGGSGNTEAFF
.	TRBV18	TRBJ1-1	.	TGTGCCAGCTCACCTACAGCCCTGAACACTGAAGCTTTCTTT	CASSPTALNTEAFF
.	TRBV6-5	TRBJ2-7	few	TGTGCCAGCAGGGACCAGACAGCAAGCTCCTACGAGCAGTACTTC	CASRDQTASSYEQYF
TRBD1	TRBV28	TRBJ1-5	.	TGTGCCAGCACCGACAGCGGAGGGGGCTATCAGCCCCAGCATTTT	CASTDSGGGYQPQHF
TRBD1	TRBV5-1	TRBJ1-4	once	TGCGCCAGCAGCTTGGATCCCGGGACAGGCCCGGGGACTAATGAAAAACTGTTTTTT	CASSLDPGTGPGTNEKLFF
TRBD2	TRBV2	TRBJ2-2	.	TGTGCCAGCAGTGTCCTAGCGGGGGGGCCAGCTACCGGGGAGCTGTTTTTT	CASSVLAGGPATGELFF
.	TRBV24-1	TRBJ2-7	.	TGTGCCACCAGTGATTTGTTGGGGGCCATGGTGTACGAGCAGTACTTC	CATSDLLGAMVYEQYF
TRBD1	TRBV9	TRBJ1-1	.	TGTGCCAGCAGCTCTACTCTCGGGACAGGGGTAGAAGCTTTCTTT	CASSSTLGTGVEAFF
TRBD2	TRBV5-1	TRBJ2-1	.	TGCGCCAGCAGCTTCATACTAGCGGGGGACTTGGAGCAGTTCTTC	CASSFILAGDLEQFF
.	TRBV30	TRBJ1-1	.	TGTGCCTGGTCCAAACGGGGGATAATCACTGAAGCTTTCTTT	CAWSKRGIITEAFF
.	TRBV4-1	TRBJ1-4	once	TGCGCCAGCAGCCAAGGCGAAGGGAGGAATGAAAAACTGTTTTTT	CASSQGEGRNEKLFF
.	TRBV7-9	TRBJ2-2	.	TGTGCCAGCACCGCGGGGGCGGCGAACACCGGGGAGCTGTTTTTT	CASTAGAANTGELFF
TRBD1	TRBV19	TRBJ2-7	.	TGTGCCAGTAGCCGATCCCGGGACAGCCTATACGAGCAGTACTTC	CASSRSRDSLYEQYF
TRBD1	TRBV9	TRBJ1-2	.	TGTGCCAGCAGCGGATCAAACTCAGACAGGGTTGGCGGCTACACCTTC	CASSGSNSDRVGGYTF
.	TRBV19	TRBJ1-5	.	TGTGCCAGTACAATGGACAGTTATAGCAATCAGCCCCAGCATTTT	CASTMDSYSNQPQHF
TRBD1	TRBV14	TRBJ2-6	.	TGTGCCAGCAGCCCCGGGACAGGGGGCTCTGGGGCCAACGTCCTGACTTTC	CASSPGTGGSGANVLTF
.	TRBV4-3	TRBJ2-1	.	TGCGCCAGCAGCCAAGATGGGCAGGGGTTCGACAATGAGCAGTTCTTC	CASSQDGQGFDNEQFF
.	TRBV9	TRBJ1-1	.	TGTGCCAGCAGCGTAGACGCGGGTGGGGTGAACACTGAAGCTTTCTTT	CASSVDAGGVNTEAFF
.	TRBV28	TRBJ1-1	once	TGTGCCAGCAGTCGCGCGTACACTGAAGCTTTCTTT	CASSRAYTEAFF
TRBD1	TRBV27	TRBJ1-2	few	TGTGCCAGCAGTTTAGACAGGGGGTACGGCTACACCTTC	CASSLDRGYGYTF
.	TRBV6-6	TRBJ1-3	.	TGTGCCAGCAGCGAGGCAGGGGAAGGAAACACCATATATTTT	CASSEAGEGNTIYF
.	TRBV5-1	TRBJ1-1	.	TGCGCCAGCAGCTTTGTCGATTCGGGTGAAGCTTTCTTT	CASSFVDSGEAFF
TRBD1	TRBV19	TRBJ1-2	.	TGTGCCAGTAGGAACGACAGGGGACTCTATGGCTACACCTTC	CASRNDRGLYGYTF
TRBD1	TRBV5-1	TRBJ1-1	.	TGCGCCAGCAGCCTGGGGGACAGGAACACTGAAGCTTTCTTT	CASSLGDRNTEAFF
.	TRBV7-6	TRBJ2-2	.	TGTGCCAGCAGCTTCTCTACCCTAACGGGCACCGGGGAGCTGTTTTTT	CASSFSTLTGTGELFF
.	TRBV2	TRBJ1-5	.	TGTGCCAGCATATATGCCGACGGGCAGCCCCAGCATTTT	CASIYADGQPQHF
.	TRBV19	TRBJ1-6	.	TGTGCCAGTAGTACGACCCGGGACTTAAATTCACCCCTCCACTTT	CASSTTRDLNSPLHF
TRBD1	TRBV19	TRBJ1-6	.	TGTGCCAGTAGTATCCAGACAGGGCGGAATTCACCCCTCCACTTT	CASSIQTGRNSPLHF
.	TRBV12-3/TRBV12-4	TRBJ1-2	.	TGTGCCAGCAACAGCGGCTATGGCTACACCTTC	CASNSGYGYTF
TRBD1	TRBV14	TRBJ1-1	.	TGTGCCAGCAGCGGACTGGACAGGGAAGCTTTCTTT	CASSGLDREAFF
TRBD1	TRBV7-8	TRBJ2-5	.	TGTGCCAGCAGCACCCAGGGGGCTCGGGAGACCCAGTACTTC	CASSTQGARETQYF